This entry lists 8 T cell receptor beta chains sequenced from one sample in a study of patients and donors after allogeneic stem cell transplantation. A single record per CDR3 protein comes from TCRdb applying MiXCR to the RT-PCR reads. In the table there are some 880,000 distinct CDR3 sequences, 15% to 20% of which are singletons. The sample consisted of blood, either unsorted or a sorted T cell fraction (not recorded which). These receptors all come from a human donor who was either an allogeneic HSCT recipient or a stem cell or donor lymphocyte infusion donor (not recorded which). It is not recorded whose cells these are; they may come from a transplant donor.

The rearrangement joins TRBV2 to TRBJ2-2; possible D gene TRBD2, 6 bases. Germline loops: CDR1 SNHLY, CDR2 FYNNEI. CDR3 size: 15 residues. V lost 8 bases, J lost 1 base, and 14 bases lay in between. CDR3 sequence (DNA): TGTGCCAGCGGTCCGGAGGGACTGAACACCGGGGAGCTGTTTTTT. Translating it yields CASGPEGLNTGELFF.

The V gene is TRBV6-6, the J gene TRBJ1-6, with D possibly being TRBD1 (5 bases). V gave up 8 bases and J gave up 7 bases, with 12 bases separating them. The length of the CDR3 is 13 residues. Germline CDR1 reads MNHNY; CDR2 reads SVGAGI (reference sequence). As DNA, the CDR3 is TGTGCCAGCGGGGCATCCAAGAATTCACCCCTCCACTTT. Translation gives CASGASKNSPLHF.

This clonotype has a handful of counts. This chain joins TRBV27 and TRBJ1-5, with a possible D match to TRBD1 (6 bases). CDR1 is MNHEY and CDR2 is SMNVEV in the germline V gene (reference sequence). V gave up 6 bases and J gave up 0 bases, with 12 bases separating them. The CDR3 spans 15 residues. Here the CDR3 reads CASRAGHFSNQPQHF. The CDR3 DNA is TGTGCCAGCAGGGCGGGACACTTTAGCAATCAGCCCCAGCATTTT.

The sample holds a few counts of this clonotype. The V and J genes are TRBV20-1 and TRBJ2-7; 10 bases are shared with TRBD2. Germline CDR1 is DFQATT and CDR2 is SNEGSKA (reference sequence). CDR3 length: 14 residues. Losses at the gene ends were 6 bases for V and 2 bases for J; bases not matched to a gene: 7. The CDR3 nucleotides read TGCAGTGCCAGGGGAGGGACTAGCGCCTACGAGCAGTACTTC. As protein: CSARGGTSAYEQYF.

The rearrangement uses TRBV30 and TRBJ2-7, with 10 bases fitting TRBD1. Germline lookup yields CDR1 GTSNPN and CDR2 SVGIG (reference sequence). J gave up 5 bases and V 8 bases, and 12 bases lay outside the gene matches. There are 14 residues in the CDR3. The CDR3 loop reads CARGQGGREDEQYF. Written as DNA, the CDR3 is TGTGCCCGTGGACAGGGGGGACGTGAGGACGAGCAGTACTTC. Supplemented by reference TRBV30 and TRBJ2-7, the full variable domain reads SQTIHQWPATLVQPVGSPLSLECTVEGTSNPNLYWYRQAAGRGLQLLFYSVGIGQISSEVPQNLSASRPQDRQFILSSKKLLLSDSGFYLCARGQGGREDEQYFGPGTRLTVT.

This clonotype was counted at least ten times. The rearrangement joins TRBV24-1 to TRBJ2-3, with D hard to call. Germline V lookup: CDR1 KGHDR, CDR2 SFDVKD. This CDR3 has 13 residues. With 5 bases removed from V and 3 bases from J, the gap between germline ends came to 8 bases. The CDR3 spells CATSASRTDTQYF. CDR3 bases: TGTGCCACCAGTGCGAGCCGTACAGATACGCAGTATTTT.

The gene calls are TRBV9 and TRBJ1-6; D perhaps matches TRBD1 (6 bases). This CDR3 spans 14 amino acids. V lost 4 bases and J lost 6, with 11 bases in between. Germline-derived CDR1 and CDR2 are SGDLS and YYNGEE. In DNA form, the CDR3 reads TGTGCCAGCAGCCCCCGGGACACTAATTCACCCCTCCACTTT. This gives the protein CASSPRDTNSPLHF.

This clonotype was counted a few times. V gene TRBV11-2 combines with J gene TRBJ2-1; 10 positions agree with TRBD2. Looked up from germline, CDR1 is SGHAT and CDR2 is FQNNGV. Losses at the gene ends were 5 bases for V and 6 bases for J; bases not matched to a gene: 7. The CDR3 is 15 amino acids. The CDR3 DNA sequence: TGTGCCAGCAGCACCCGACTAGCGGGCAGCAATGAGCAGTTCTTC. Its protein is CASSTRLAGSNEQFF.